By proportion, the clone carrying this TCR beta chain is medium-sized. The target antigen is unknown. This sample was included in a study of spatial heterogeneity in lung cancer. TCRdb reanalysed the 5' RACE reads using MiXCR and keeps one entry per CDR3 protein. The sample contains some 8,200 distinct CDR3 sequences, about 7.7% of which appear only once. The sample's time point: sample taken at primary tumor resection. Per germline, CDR1 SGHTA and CDR2 FQGNSA. This CDR3 spans 15 amino acids. The J segment lost 5 bases and the V segment lost 1 base, leaving 3 bases of the junction unmatched. General study findings and limits: Expanded intratumoral alpha and beta TCR counts tracked tumor mutation counts.

This receptor was identified in a male donor with early-stage non-small cell lung cancer. The chain has TRBV7-2 and TRBJ2-2; 8 bases are shared with TRBD1. The sequences come from lung tumor tissue, collected at surgery. As DNA, the CDR3 is TGTGCCAGCAGCTTAGACAGGGGGAGGACCGGGGAGCTGTTTTTT. Residues: CASSLDRGRTGELFF. Supplemented by reference TRBV7-2 and TRBJ2-2, the full variable domain reads GAGVSQSPSNKVTEKGKDVELRCDPISGHTALYWYRQSLGQGLEFLIYFQGNSAPDKSGLPSDRFSAERTGGSVSTLTIQRTQQEDSAVYLCASSLDRGRTGELFFGEGSRLTVL.